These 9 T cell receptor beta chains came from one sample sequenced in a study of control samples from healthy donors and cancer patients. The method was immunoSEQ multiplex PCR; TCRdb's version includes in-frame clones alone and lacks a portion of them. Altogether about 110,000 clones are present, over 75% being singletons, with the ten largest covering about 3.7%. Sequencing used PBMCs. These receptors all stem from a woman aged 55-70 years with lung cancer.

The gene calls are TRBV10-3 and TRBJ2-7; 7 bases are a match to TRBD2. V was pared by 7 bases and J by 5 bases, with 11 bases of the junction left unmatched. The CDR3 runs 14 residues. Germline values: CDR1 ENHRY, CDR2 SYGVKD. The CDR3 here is CAIKEAGDGNEQYF. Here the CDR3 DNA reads TGTGCCATCAAGGAGGCGGGAGATGGGAACGAGCAGTACTTC.

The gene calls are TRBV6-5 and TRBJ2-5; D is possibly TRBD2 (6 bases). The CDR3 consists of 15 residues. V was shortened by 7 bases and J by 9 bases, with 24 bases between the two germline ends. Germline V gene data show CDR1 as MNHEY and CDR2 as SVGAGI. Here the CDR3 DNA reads TGTGCCAGCACCGATGGCGGGGACCAATATAAGGCCCAGTACTTC. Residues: CASTDGGDQYKAQYF.

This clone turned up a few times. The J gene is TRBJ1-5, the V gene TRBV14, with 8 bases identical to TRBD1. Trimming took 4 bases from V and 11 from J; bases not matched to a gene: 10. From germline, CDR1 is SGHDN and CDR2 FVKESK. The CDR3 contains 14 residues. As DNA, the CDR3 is TGTGCCAGCAGCCCGACAGGGGCCGACATGGCCCAGCATTTT. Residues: CASSPTGADMAQHF. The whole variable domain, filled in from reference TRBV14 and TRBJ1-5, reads EAGVTQFPSHSVIEKGQTVTLRCDPISGHDNLYWYRRVMGKEIKFLLHFVKESKQDESGMPNNRFLAERTGGTYSTLKVQPAELEDSGVYFCASSPTGADMAQHFGDGTRLSIL.

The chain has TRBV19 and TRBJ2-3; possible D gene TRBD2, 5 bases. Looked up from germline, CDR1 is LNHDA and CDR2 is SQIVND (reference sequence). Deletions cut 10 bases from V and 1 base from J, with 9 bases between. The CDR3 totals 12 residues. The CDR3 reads CATGLGTDTQYF. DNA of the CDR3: TGTGCCACCGGACTCGGCACAGATACGCAGTATTTT.

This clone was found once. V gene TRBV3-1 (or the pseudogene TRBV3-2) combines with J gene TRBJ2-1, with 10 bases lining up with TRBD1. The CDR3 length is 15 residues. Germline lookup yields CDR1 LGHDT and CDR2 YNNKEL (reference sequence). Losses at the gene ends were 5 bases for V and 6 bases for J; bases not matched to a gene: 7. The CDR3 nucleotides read TGTGCCAGCAGCACTCGACAGGGGGCTATCAATGAGCAGTTCTTC. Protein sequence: CASSTRQGAINEQFF.

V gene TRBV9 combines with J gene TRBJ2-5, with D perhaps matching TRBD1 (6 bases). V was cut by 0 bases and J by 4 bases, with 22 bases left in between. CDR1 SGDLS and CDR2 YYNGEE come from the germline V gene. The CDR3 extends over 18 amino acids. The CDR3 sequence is CASSVDPAFLDRGETQYF. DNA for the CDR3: TGTGCCAGCAGCGTAGACCCTGCATTCCTGGACAGAGGAGAGACCCAGTACTTC.

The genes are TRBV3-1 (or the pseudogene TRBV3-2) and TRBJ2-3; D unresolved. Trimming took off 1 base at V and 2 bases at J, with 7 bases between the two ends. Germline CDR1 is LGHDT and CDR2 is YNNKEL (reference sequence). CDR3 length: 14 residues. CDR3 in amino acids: CASSQGTATDTQYF. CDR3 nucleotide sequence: TGTGCCAGCAGCCAAGGGACCGCCACAGATACGCAGTATTTT.

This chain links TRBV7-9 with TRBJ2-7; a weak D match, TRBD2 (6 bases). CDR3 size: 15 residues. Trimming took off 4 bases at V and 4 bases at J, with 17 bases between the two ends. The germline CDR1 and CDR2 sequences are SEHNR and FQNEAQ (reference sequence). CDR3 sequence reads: CASSYSGQGGYEQYF. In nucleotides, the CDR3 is TGTGCCAGCAGCTACTCAGGGCAGGGAGGATACGAGCAGTACTTC.

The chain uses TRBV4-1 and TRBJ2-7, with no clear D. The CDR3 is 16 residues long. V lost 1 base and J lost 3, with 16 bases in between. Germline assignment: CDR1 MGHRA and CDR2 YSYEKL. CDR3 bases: TGCGCCAGCAGCCAAGCCCAGGAAGGGATGGACTACGAGCAGTACTTC. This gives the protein CASSQAQEGMDYEQYF.